These 31 T cell receptor beta chains were all obtained from the same sample, sequenced in a study of control samples from healthy donors and cancer patients. Only in-frame clones appear in the TCRdb table, and some are missing; sequencing was by immunoSEQ multiplex PCR. This table has 70,000 to 85,000 clones, approximately 82% appearing once. Sequencing was performed on PBMCs. These receptors were collected from a man in his fifties or sixties with head and neck cancer.

The V and J genes are TRBV6-5 and TRBJ2-3; possible D gene TRBD2, 7 bases. Germline assignment: CDR1 MNHEY and CDR2 SVGAGI. There are 14 residues in the CDR3. Between the trimmed V and J ends, which lost 7 bases and 2 bases, there was a span of 13 bases. The CDR3, as DNA: TGTGCCAGCAAACCCGGGGGGCACACAGATACGCAGTATTTT. Protein product: CASKPGGHTDTQYF.

The V call is TRBV5-1, the J call TRBJ2-5; 11 nucleotides align to TRBD1. Germline CDR1 and CDR2: SGHRS and YFSETQ. With V trimmed by 6 bases and J by 4 bases, 8 bases remained unmatched. The CDR3 consists of 15 residues. DNA of the CDR3: TGCGCCAGCACCCCCGGAGGGACAGGGGGAGAGACCCAGTACTTC. Encoded protein: CASTPGGTGGETQYF. Full variable domain (missing parts from reference TRBV5-1 and TRBJ2-5): KAGVTQTPRYLIKTRGQQVTLSCSPISGHRSVSWYQQTPGQGLQFLFEYFSETQRNKGNFPGRFSGRQFSNSRSEMNVSTLELGDSALYLCASTPGGTGGETQYFGPGTRLLVL.

The chain employs TRBV6-5 and TRBJ2-3; possible D gene TRBD2, 5 bases. CDR1 and CDR2 (germline): MNHEY, SVGAGI. The CDR3 covers 14 residues. Trimming removed 5 bases at V and 4 bases at J, with 13 bases between. CDR3 region: CASSKLGVADTQYF. Here the CDR3 DNA reads TGTGCCAGCAGTAAACTAGGTGTCGCAGATACGCAGTATTTT.

The chain links TRBV18 to TRBJ2-7; D gene unclear. CDR1 KGHSH and CDR2 LQKENI come from the germline V gene. There are 16 residues in the CDR3. The ends were cut back, 2 bases at V and 3 bases at J, with 17 bases in the middle. CDR3 bases: TGTGCCAGCTCACCAAGCGAGCGTCAGCGATTCTACGAGCAGTACTTC. It translates to CASSPSERQRFYEQYF.

Within the sample, this clone is medium-sized (0.01 to 0.1%). V is TRBV29-1 and J is TRBJ1-4, with TRBD1 matching 9 bases. CDR1 is SQVTM and CDR2 is ANQGSEA in the germline V gene. This CDR3 has 13 residues. Trimming at V came to 6 bases and at J to 7 bases, leaving 6 bases not matched to a gene. The CDR3 is CSVNRGQGEKLFF. The CDR3 DNA reads as TGCAGCGTCAACAGGGGGCAGGGTGAAAAACTGTTTTTT.

The chain recombines TRBV13 with TRBJ2-1; 8 bases match TRBD2. Germline values: CDR1 PRHDT, CDR2 FYEKMQ (reference sequence). V gave up 1 base and J gave up 4 bases; unmatched junction bases: 3. CDR3 length: 15 residues. CDR3: CASSLASGLYNEQFF. Written as DNA, the CDR3 is TGTGCCAGCAGCTTAGCTAGCGGGCTATACAATGAGCAGTTCTTC.

The rearrangement uses TRBV2 and TRBJ2-3; no clear D. Per the germline V gene, CDR1 is SNHLY and CDR2 is FYNNEI. The CDR3 extends over 14 amino acids. The germline V and J ends were trimmed by 7 bases and 0 bases, with 11 bases remaining between them. The CDR3 nucleotides read TGTGCCAGCACGCTATTTACTAGCACAGATACGCAGTATTTT. It translates to CASTLFTSTDTQYF.

The chain links TRBV6-5 to TRBJ1-1; D is uncertain. V was clipped by 6 bases and J by 5 bases, with 16 bases between them. The CDR3 extends over 14 amino acids. Germline V CDR1 and CDR2: MNHEY, SVGAGI. The CDR3 spells CASSRGTRGTEAFF. CDR3 sequence (DNA): TGTGCCAGCAGCCGGGGAACACGAGGGACTGAAGCTTTCTTT.

The V and J genes are TRBV2 and TRBJ2-7, with TRBD2 matching 9 bases. CDR1 is SNHLY, CDR2 FYNNEI, per germline. The V segment lost 6 bases and the J segment 2 bases; nucleotides outside the gene matches: 8. The CDR3 is 15 amino acids. The CDR3 DNA is TGTGCCAGCAGGGATAGCGGGAGACCCGCCTACGAGCAGTACTTC. Encoded protein: CASRDSGRPAYEQYF. Using reference TRBV2 and TRBJ2-7 for the parts outside the CDR3, the full variable domain is EPEVTQTPSHQVTQMGQEVILRCVPISNHLYFYWYRQILGQKVEFLVSFYNNEISEKSEIFDDQFSVERPDGSNFTLKIRSTKLEDSAMYFCASRDSGRPAYEQYFGPGTRLTVT.

This chain connects TRBV29-1 to TRBJ2-2; 8 bases align to TRBD1. Germline V gives CDR1 SQVTM, CDR2 ANQGSEA. After removal of 8 bases from V and 3 bases from J, the junction contained 8 bases not matched to a gene. The CDR3 length is 14 residues. The CDR3 DNA reads as TGCAGCCCCTGGACAGGGATGCACACCGGGGAGCTGTTTTTT. As protein: CSPWTGMHTGELFF.

This clone was seen only a few times. This sequence joins TRBV5-1 and TRBJ2-5, with 9 bases fitting TRBD1. Germline-derived CDR1 and CDR2 are SGHRS and YFSETQ. V was pared by 4 bases and J by 4 bases, with 8 bases of the junction left unmatched. The CDR3 sequence is 15 residues long. CDR3 coding DNA: TGCGCCAGCAGCGGAGTAGGGACAGGGCGAGAGACCCAGTACTTC. It translates to CASSGVGTGRETQYF.

V usage is TRBV18 and J usage is TRBJ2-2; D is ambiguous. The CDR3 is made up of 14 amino acids. V was clipped by 2 bases and J by 6 bases, with 10 bases between them. Germline CDR1 is KGHSH and CDR2 is LQKENI. CDR3 sequence (DNA): TGTGCCAGCTCACCAACCCTCCCCCCCGGGGAGCTGTTTTTT. Translating it yields CASSPTLPPGELFF.

The V gene is TRBV27, the J gene TRBJ1-1; D uncertain. This CDR3 is 15 amino acids long. In germline, CDR1 is MNHEY, CDR2 SMNVEV (reference sequence). The V end lost 2 bases, the J end lost 5 bases, and 15 bases lay between the germline ends. The CDR3 nucleotides are TGTGCCAGCAGTTTAGTGAGGCCACGAGGGACTGAAGCTTTCTTT. Amino acids: CASSLVRPRGTEAFF.

This chain connects TRBV29-1 to TRBJ2-3, with TRBD2 matching 7 bases. The CDR3 extends over 12 amino acids. Trimming cost V 5 bases and J 4 bases; bases outside gene matches: 3. CDR1 SQVTM and CDR2 ANQGSEA come from the germline V gene. CDR3 amino acids: CSVTTSSDTQYF. Written as DNA, the CDR3 is TGCAGCGTTACGACTAGCTCAGATACGCAGTATTTT.

The chain combines TRBV6-1 with TRBJ2-1; possibly TRBD2 for D (6 bases). V gave up 3 bases and J gave up 3 bases, with 12 bases separating them. The CDR3 runs 15 residues. CDR1 is MNHNS, CDR2 SASEGT, per germline. The CDR3, as DNA: TGTGCCAGCAGTGATCGGGAGTTGCTCTACAATGAGCAGTTCTTC. This codes for CASSDRELLYNEQFF.

This rearrangement joins TRBV7-2 to TRBJ2-3; 13 positions match TRBD2. The V segment lost 5 bases and the J segment 1 base; nucleotides outside the gene matches: 9. CDR1 is SGHTA, CDR2 FQGNSA, per germline. This CDR3 has 18 residues. The CDR3 loop is CASSTTLAGGRGTDTQYF. In DNA form, the CDR3 reads TGTGCCAGCAGCACTACACTAGCGGGAGGGCGAGGCACAGATACGCAGTATTTT.

This clone has only one observation. The rearrangement links TRBV5-8 to TRBJ1-4; D gene uncertain. CDR3 length equals 14 residues. Trimming left V 5 bases short and J 0 bases short, with 8 bases between. CDR1 and CDR2 from the germline V gene are SGHTS and YDEGEE. This CDR3 is CASRFGATNEKLFF. The CDR3, as DNA: TGTGCCAGCAGATTTGGTGCAACTAATGAAAAACTGTTTTTT. The variable domain in full, with the rest retrieved from reference TRBV5-8 and TRBJ1-4, is EAGVTQSPTHLIKTRGQQATLRCSPISGHTSVYWYQQALGLGLQFLLWYDEGEERNRGNFPPRFSGRQFPNYSSELNVNALELEDSALYLCASRFGATNEKLFFGSGTQLSVL.

This chain uses TRBV7-9 with TRBJ1-5; 7 bases map to TRBD1. CDR1 SEHNR and CDR2 FQNEAQ come from the germline V gene (reference sequence). CDR3 size: 14 residues. Losses at the gene ends were 0 bases for V and 6 bases for J; bases not matched to a gene: 2. CDR3 nucleotide sequence: TGTGCCAGCAGCTTAGCAGGGGGCCTTCAGCCCCAGCATTTT. It yields the protein CASSLAGGLQPQHF.

This chain joins TRBV25-1 and TRBJ1-3; tentatively, D is TRBD1 (6 bases). The CDR3 runs 17 residues. V shed 5 bases and J shed 4 bases, with 21 bases lying between them. Germline values: CDR1 MGHDK, CDR2 SYGVNS. CDR3 sequence: CASSPFNRGHLGNTIYF. The CDR3 coding sequence is TGTGCCAGCAGTCCTTTTAATCGGGGACATTTAGGAAACACCATATATTTT.

The chain has TRBV6-2 or TRBV6-3 and TRBJ2-4; D might be TRBD2 (5 bases). There are 16 residues in the CDR3. Germline CDR1 reads MNHEY; CDR2 reads SVGEGT. Trimming stripped 5 bases from V and 9 bases from J, with 23 bases between. As DNA, the CDR3 is TGTGCCAGCAGTCGACCTGTCAAATGGGTCGAGGGCATTCAGTACTTC. This codes for CASSRPVKWVEGIQYF.

The chain joins TRBV7-8 to TRBJ1-5; D call uncertain. V lost 3 bases and J lost 1, with 7 bases in between. CDR1 is SGHVS and CDR2 is FQNEAQ in the germline V gene. The CDR3 is 14 amino acids. As DNA, the CDR3 is TGTGCCAGCAGCTTGGGGTTAAGCAATCAGCCCCAGCATTTT. It is translated as CASSLGLSNQPQHF.

The chain links TRBV11-2 to TRBJ1-1; D is unclear. This CDR3 region has 16 residues. Deletions cut 6 bases from V and 1 base from J, with 18 bases between. Germline V CDR1 and CDR2: SGHAT, FQNNGV. The CDR3 loop is CASSGFVRATNTEAFF. CDR3 nucleotide sequence: TGTGCCAGCAGTGGGTTTGTTCGGGCTACGAACACTGAAGCTTTCTTT. Drawing the rest from reference TRBV11-2 and TRBJ1-1, the complete variable domain is EAGVAQSPRYKIIEKRQSVAFWCNPISGHATLYWYQQILGQGPKLLIQFQNNGVVDDSQLPKDRFSAERLKGVDSTLKIQPAKLEDSAVYLCASSGFVRATNTEAFFGQGTRLTVV.

The rearrangement links TRBV5-1 to TRBJ2-1; maybe TRBD1 (5 bases). The CDR3 is 12 residues long. Trimming cost V 4 bases and J 4 bases, with 6 bases left between them. The germline gives CDR1 SGHRS, CDR2 YFSETQ. Written as DNA, the CDR3 is TGCGCCAGCAGCAGGGGATACAATGAGCAGTTCTTC. Protein product: CASSRGYNEQFF.

V and J are TRBV7-6 and TRBJ2-2; no clear D gene. The CDR3 is 13 residues long. Trimming stripped 5 bases from V and 3 bases from J, with 7 bases between. CDR1 and CDR2 from the germline V gene are SGHVS and FNYEAQ. The CDR3 region is CASSPGYTGELFF. The CDR3 region has the DNA TGTGCCAGCAGCCCAGGTTACACCGGGGAGCTGTTTTTT. The whole variable domain, filled in from reference TRBV7-6 and TRBJ2-2, reads GAGVSQSPRYKVTKRGQDVALRCDPISGHVSLYWYRQALGQGPEFLTYFNYEAQQDKSGLPNDRFSAERPEGSISTLTIQRTEQRDSAMYRCASSPGYTGELFFGEGSRLTVL.

The chain links TRBV7-9 to TRBJ2-1; 14 bases agree with TRBD2. The ends lost 2 bases at V and 0 bases at J; junction bases unmatched: 3. Germline CDR1 is SEHNR and CDR2 is FQNEAQ (reference sequence). There are 18 residues in the CDR3. This chain's CDR3 is CASSLRGTSGSSYNEQFF. DNA for the CDR3: TGTGCCAGCAGCTTAAGAGGGACTAGCGGGAGCTCCTACAATGAGCAGTTCTTC.

The V call is TRBV11-2, the J call TRBJ2-1; 7 bases map to TRBD2. The germline CDR1 and CDR2 sequences are SGHAT and FQNNGV. Unmatched junction bases numbered 10, after V lost 2 bases and J lost 6 bases. The CDR3 contains 16 residues. This CDR3 is CASSLSWREIGNEQFF. CDR3 DNA sequence: TGTGCCAGCAGCTTAAGCTGGCGGGAGATAGGCAATGAGCAGTTCTTC.

The V call is TRBV27, the J call TRBJ2-2, with 7 bases fitting TRBD2. The CDR3 is made up of 19 amino acids. V shed 3 bases, J shed 5 bases, and the junction held 18 bases outside the gene matches. Germline assignment: CDR1 MNHEY and CDR2 SMNVEV (reference sequence). DNA for the CDR3: TGTGCCAGCAGTTTGGACGGTTTTTTTAGCGGGCGTGGAACCGGGGAGCTGTTTTTT. This gives the protein CASSLDGFFSGRGTGELFF.

This clone has only one observation. The chain recombines TRBV5-1 with TRBJ2-1, with TRBD2 matching over 11 bases. The CDR3 runs to 14 residues. Germline V CDR1 and CDR2: SGHRS, YFSETQ. V was pared by 5 bases and J by 3 bases, with 1 base of the junction left unmatched. The CDR3 DNA reads as TGCGCCAGCAGAGGACTAGCGGGCTACAATGAGCAGTTCTTC. Its protein product is CASRGLAGYNEQFF. Full variable domain (remainder filled in from reference TRBV5-1 and TRBJ2-1): KAGVTQTPRYLIKTRGQQVTLSCSPISGHRSVSWYQQTPGQGLQFLFEYFSETQRNKGNFPGRFSGRQFSNSRSEMNVSTLELGDSALYLCASRGLAGYNEQFFGPGTRLTVL.

This chain joins TRBV15 and TRBJ1-5, with TRBD1 as a possible D gene (5 bases). CDR3 size: 15 residues. CDR1 and CDR2 from the germline V gene are LNHNV and YYDKDF (reference sequence). The germline V and J ends were trimmed by 3 bases and 6 bases, with 15 bases remaining between them. As DNA, the CDR3 is TGTGCCACCAGCAGGGGGACCGGGGCGACTCAGCCCCAGCATTTT. Translated, it gives CATSRGTGATQPQHF.

The V call is TRBV29-1, the J call TRBJ1-1; no firm D call. The germline CDR1 and CDR2 sequences are SQVTM and ANQGSEA. The CDR3 runs 13 residues. The ends were cut back, 7 bases at V and 2 bases at J, with 14 bases in the middle. This chain's CDR3 is CSATKPENTEAFF. The CDR3 DNA reads as TGCAGCGCCACAAAACCCGAAAACACTGAAGCTTTCTTT.

CDR3 nucleotides: TGTGCCACCAGCAGGTACAATGAGCAGTTCTTC. The encoded protein is CATSRYNEQFF. The gene calls are TRBV28 and TRBJ2-1; no clear D gene. Germline V lookup: CDR1 MDHEN, CDR2 SYDVKM. V was clipped by 10 bases and J by 4 bases, with 8 bases between them. The CDR3 runs 11 residues.